What follows is one T cell receptor (beta chain) and its context. In the source study's methods: Amplification with reference gene primers provided the estimates of nucleated cell counts. Assay: immunoSEQ multiplex PCR; the TCRdb copy retains only in-frame clones and omits some. The V and J calls and the clone size are those of that table, but D and trimming were determined from the DNA. This sample has 70,000 to 95,000 clones, with roughly 82% found just once. The data were taken from a study of blood T cell repertoires in COVID-19. The germline V and J ends were trimmed by 5 bases and 8 bases, with 12 bases remaining between them. CDR1 is MNHEY, CDR2 SVGAGI, per germline. The length of the CDR3 is 13 residues.

The specimen was peripheral blood. This receptor was obtained from a human donor in a cohort sampled during active COVID-19. V usage is TRBV6-5 and J usage is TRBJ1-4, with a possible D match to TRBD1 (5 bases). CDR3 sequence (DNA): TGTGCCAGCAGTCCGACCAGGGAAGAAAAACTGTTTTTT. Translation gives CASSPTREEKLFF.